This TCR beta chain is drawn from a study of cytomegalovirus exposure and HLA in healthy donors. Regarding the study as a whole: Despite most TCR sequences being rare, some public TCRs occurred in many donors.

For this clone: Antigen: not known.

Generated by immunoSEQ multiplex PCR, the TCRdb table keeps only in-frame clones and is missing some. Among roughly 150,000 clones listed, about nine tenths were seen once. This CDR3 region has 15 residues. Per germline, CDR1 LNHDA and CDR2 SQIVND (reference sequence). V shed 7 bases, J shed 4 bases, and the junction held 4 bases outside the gene matches. The specimen was PBMCs. This rearrangement joins TRBV19 to TRBJ2-2; 12 bases agree with TRBD2. This TCR was sampled from a man between 18 and 35 years old in good health and CMV-seropositive. Written as DNA, the CDR3 is TGTGCCAGTAAACGACTAGCGGGGGCCACCGGGGAGCTGTTTTTT. It is translated as CASKRLAGATGELFF.